These T cell receptor beta chains were read from a single sample in a study of OX40 agonist ivuxolimab in advanced cancers. The protocol was immunoSEQ multiplex PCR, while the TCRdb copy is restricted to in-frame clones and leaves out a portion. Here the sample spans around 70,000 clones, over 75% being singletons. The input for sequencing was CD4+ or CD8+ T cells sorted from blood, taken in a trial of the OX40 agonist ivuxolimab. The source of these receptors is an adult with an advanced solid tumor such as melanoma, head and neck, liver or kidney cancer. Each CDR3 is given with its conserved first and last residue. A D gene is named only where the DNA matches it firmly. Not all rows give a size; the values are once, few, many and, for expanded clones, a class.

DNA | CDR3 | D | V | size | J
TGTGCCAGCAGCCTGCAGGGGATGGGGTTCTTC | CASSLQGMGFF | - | TRBV28 | - | TRBJ2-1
TGCGCCAGCAGCCCGTTCCCCCAGGGACAGGTGTACGAGCAGTACTTC | CASSPFPQGQVYEQYF | TRBD1 | TRBV4-1 | - | TRBJ2-7
TGTGCCAGTACCCGAGATGGAGGTTTTCGCAATCAGCCCCAGCATTTT | CASTRDGGFRNQPQHF | - | TRBV19 | - | TRBJ1-5
TGTGCCAGCGGAAGGTGGAGGGAGACCCAGTACTTC | CASGRWRETQYF | - | TRBV7-2 | - | TRBJ2-5
TGTGCCACCAGCCCCGGGGGTCCCAGCAATCAGCCCCAGCATTTT | CATSPGGPSNQPQHF | - | TRBV15 | once | TRBJ1-5
TGTGCCAGCTCACAAGGACTAGCGGAAGAGCAGTACTTC | CASSQGLAEEQYF | TRBD2 | TRBV18 | - | TRBJ2-7
TGTGCCAGTAGTGACCGAAAGGGGGAGACCCAGTACTTC | CASSDRKGETQYF | - | TRBV19 | - | TRBJ2-5
TGTGCCAGCAGCCAAGAGTCCGGGGGCGGTTACTATGGCTACACCTTC | CASSQESGGGYYGYTF | - | TRBV4-2 | - | TRBJ1-2
TGCGCCAGCAGCTTGGCCCTATTAGCGGGAGGGGGCACAGATACGCAGTATTTT | CASSLALLAGGGTDTQYF | TRBD2 | TRBV5-1 | - | TRBJ2-3
TGCGCCAGCAGCCGGGCCCTAGGTCTTGGGACCCAGTACTTC | CASSRALGLGTQYF | - | TRBV4-3 | - | TRBJ2-5
TGTGCCAGCAGCCAGCGTATATACGAGCAGTACTTC | CASSQRIYEQYF | - | TRBV7-9 | - | TRBJ2-7
TGTGCCAGCATCCTCAGGGGCGGGGAGCACTATGGCTACACCTTC | CASILRGGEHYGYTF | - | TRBV5-6 | - | TRBJ1-2
TGTGCCAGCAATAGCCATCAGGGGGCACGCACAGATACGCAGTATTTT | CASNSHQGARTDTQYF | TRBD1 | TRBV4-2 | - | TRBJ2-3
TGTGCCAGCAGCTTAGTAGGGGCTTACAATGAGCAGTTCTTC | CASSLVGAYNEQFF | - | TRBV11-2 | - | TRBJ2-1
TGCGCCAGCAGCTTGGACAGCCCTGCGAACACCGGGGAGCTGTTTTTT | CASSLDSPANTGELFF | - | TRBV5-1 | - | TRBJ2-2
TGCGCCAGCAGCAGCGGGTCCTCCTACGAGCAGTACTTC | CASSSGSSYEQYF | - | TRBV5-1 | - | TRBJ2-7
TGTGCCATCAGTGAGTCGTCCGTCAGCGGGAGGAACAATGAGCAGTTCTTC | CAISESSVSGRNNEQFF | TRBD2 | TRBV10-3 | - | TRBJ2-1
TGTGCCAGCAGTCCACCCTCAACGGCTAACTATGGCTACACCTTC | CASSPPSTANYGYTF | - | TRBV27 | - | TRBJ1-2
TGCGCCAGCAGCTTACTTCCCGGGACAGAAGAGAAGCAGTACTTC | CASSLLPGTEEKQYF | TRBD1 | TRBV5-1 | - | TRBJ2-7
TGTGCCAGTAGTATGGGAAGAGGACGTGGCTATGGCTACACCTTC | CASSMGRGRGYGYTF | - | TRBV19 | - | TRBJ1-2
TGTGCCAGCAGCTTAGATTTAATAGCGGGAGTCTCCAATGAGCAGTTCTTC | CASSLDLIAGVSNEQFF | TRBD2 | TRBV11-2 | - | TRBJ2-1
TGTGCCACCGGGACCTTGACCAACGAGCAGTACTTC | CATGTLTNEQYF | - | TRBV10-3 | - | TRBJ2-7
TGTGCCTGGAGTGGGGGGACAGGGGAGGTAGAAAAACTGTTTTTT | CAWSGGTGEVEKLFF | TRBD1 | TRBV30 | - | TRBJ1-4
TGTGCCAGCAGGGGTCCAAGGCTAGCGGTGAGCTCCTACAATGAGCAGTTCTTC | CASRGPRLAVSSYNEQFF | TRBD2 | TRBV2 | - | TRBJ2-1
TGTGCCAGCAACAAGGGACTAGCGGGAGGGGCCGGGGAGCTGTTTTTT | CASNKGLAGGAGELFF | TRBD2 | TRBV6-6 | - | TRBJ2-2
TGTGCCAGCAGCCGCGACAGGGGAATTTATCAGCCCCAGCATTTT | CASSRDRGIYQPQHF | TRBD1 | TRBV6-6 | - | TRBJ1-5
TGTGCCAGCAGCTTAGGAGTGGCTGATACGCAGTATTTT | CASSLGVADTQYF | - | TRBV7-2 | - | TRBJ2-3
TGTGCCAGCAGTTTACGTTGGCTAGCGGGAGGGTCCGCGGGCTCGGGAGAGACCCAGTACTTC | CASSLRWLAGGSAGSGETQYF | TRBD2 | TRBV27 | - | TRBJ2-5
TGCGCCAGCAGCCCCCAAGACAGGGATTTTTTGCCCCAGCATTTT | CASSPQDRDFLPQHF | TRBD1 | TRBV4-1 | few | TRBJ1-5
TGCGCCAGCAGTTGGACTAGCTATGAGACCCAGTACTTC | CASSWTSYETQYF | TRBD2 | TRBV5-1 | - | TRBJ2-5
TGTGCCAGCTCACGCGCAGGGGGCCCTGGTCAGCCCCAGCATTTT | CASSRAGGPGQPQHF | TRBD1 | TRBV18 | - | TRBJ1-5
TGTGCCAGCAGTCATTGGTCGGGGCGAGGCAATCAGCCCCAGCATTTT | CASSHWSGRGNQPQHF | - | TRBV27 | - | TRBJ1-5
TGCAGCGTTGAAAAGTCGACAGGGGGCGCGTTTGGCTACACCTTC | CSVEKSTGGAFGYTF | TRBD1 | TRBV29-1 | - | TRBJ1-2
TGCGCCAGCAGCTTCTACTCACGGAACTCCTACAATGAGCAGTTCTTC | CASSFYSRNSYNEQFF | - | TRBV5-1 | - | TRBJ2-1
TGTGCCAGCTCACCCGGGAGGGCCATCCTAAACACCGGGGAGCTGTTTTTT | CASSPGRAILNTGELFF | TRBD2 | TRBV18 | - | TRBJ2-2